This T cell receptor (beta chain) is from a study of shared clonotypes between healthy human individuals. Germline V gene lookup returns CDR1 MNHEY and CDR2 SVGAGI. Deletions cut 6 bases from V and 10 bases from J, with 13 bases between. The CDR3 covers 13 residues. In regard to this clone: Its antigen is not identified.

All donors were healthy HIV-negative adults lacking recent acute infections or vaccinations. The repertoire was sequenced with immunoSEQ multiplex PCR; TCRdb's copy has only in-frame clones and lacks some. The sample includes roughly 2 million clones, 95% of them seen just once. Study-level results: Among a handful of donors, approximately 4.6% of naive CD4 clonotypes were found in common. It was the non-shared clonotypes that had lower generation probabilities than clonotypes shared by all four donors.

The receptor was isolated from a man aged 18 to 30 in good health. Sequenced sample: naive CD4+ T cells sorted from blood. The subset is: CD45RA+ positively selected. The chain is built from TRBV6-5 and TRBJ1-6; D is unresolved. The DNA for the CDR3 is TGTGCCAGCAGGAAGAACCAGTACTCACCCCTCCACTTT. Protein sequence: CASRKNQYSPLHF.